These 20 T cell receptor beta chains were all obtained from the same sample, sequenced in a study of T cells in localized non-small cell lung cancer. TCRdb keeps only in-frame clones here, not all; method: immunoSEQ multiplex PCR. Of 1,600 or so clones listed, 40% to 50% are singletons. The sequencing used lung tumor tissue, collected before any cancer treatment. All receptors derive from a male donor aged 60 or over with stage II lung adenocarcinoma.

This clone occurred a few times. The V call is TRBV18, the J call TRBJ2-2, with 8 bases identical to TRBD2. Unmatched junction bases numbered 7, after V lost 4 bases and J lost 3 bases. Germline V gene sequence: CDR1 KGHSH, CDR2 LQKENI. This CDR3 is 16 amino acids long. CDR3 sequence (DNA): TGTGCCAGCTCACAAACAGCGGGAGCCGACACCGGGGAGCTGTTTTTT. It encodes CASSQTAGADTGELFF. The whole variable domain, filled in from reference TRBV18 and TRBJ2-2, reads NAGVMQNPRHLVRRRGQEARLRCSPMKGHSHVYWYRQLPEEGLKFMVYLQKENIIDESGMPKERFSAEFPKEGPSILRIQQVVRGDSAAYFCASSQTAGADTGELFFGEGSRLTVL.

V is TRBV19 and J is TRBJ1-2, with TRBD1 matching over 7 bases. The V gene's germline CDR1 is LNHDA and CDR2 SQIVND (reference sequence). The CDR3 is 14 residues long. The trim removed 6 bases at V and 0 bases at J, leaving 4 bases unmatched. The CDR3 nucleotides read TGTGCCAGTAGGGGACAGAACTCTAACTATGGCTACACCTTC. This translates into CASRGQNSNYGYTF. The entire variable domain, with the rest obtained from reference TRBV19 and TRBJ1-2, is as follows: DGGITQSPKYLFRKEGQNVTLSCEQNLNHDAMYWYRQDPGQGLRLIYYSQIVNDFQKGDIAEGYSVSREKKESFPLTVTSAQKNPTAFYLCASRGQNSNYGYTFGSGTRLTVV.

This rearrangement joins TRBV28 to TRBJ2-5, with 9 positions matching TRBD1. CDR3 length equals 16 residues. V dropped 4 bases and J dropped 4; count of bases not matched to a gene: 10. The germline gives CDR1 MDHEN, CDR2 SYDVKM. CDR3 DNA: TGTGCCAGCAGTTCCCCAAAGACAGGGGGGGGAGAGACCCAGTACTTC. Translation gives CASSSPKTGGGETQYF.

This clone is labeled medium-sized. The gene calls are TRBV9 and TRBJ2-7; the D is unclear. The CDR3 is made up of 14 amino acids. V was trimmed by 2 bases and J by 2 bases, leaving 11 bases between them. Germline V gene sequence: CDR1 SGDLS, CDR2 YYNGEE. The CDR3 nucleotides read TGTGCCAGCAGCGTTGACGGAGAACCCTACGAGCAGTACTTC. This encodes CASSVDGEPYEQYF.

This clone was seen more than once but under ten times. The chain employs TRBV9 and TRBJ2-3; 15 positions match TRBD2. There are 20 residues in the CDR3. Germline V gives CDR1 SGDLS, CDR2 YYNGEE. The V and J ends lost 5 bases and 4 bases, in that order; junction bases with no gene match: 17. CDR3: CASSASPLGLAGGRADTQYF. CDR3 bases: TGTGCCAGCAGTGCCAGCCCTTTAGGACTAGCGGGAGGGCGGGCAGATACGCAGTATTTT.

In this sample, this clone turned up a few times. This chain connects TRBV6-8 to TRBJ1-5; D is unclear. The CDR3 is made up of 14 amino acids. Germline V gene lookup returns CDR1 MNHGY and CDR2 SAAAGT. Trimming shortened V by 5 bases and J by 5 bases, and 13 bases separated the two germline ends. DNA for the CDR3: TGTGCCAGCAGTCTGACTGGGAGGGATCAGCCCCAGCATTTT. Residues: CASSLTGRDQPQHF.

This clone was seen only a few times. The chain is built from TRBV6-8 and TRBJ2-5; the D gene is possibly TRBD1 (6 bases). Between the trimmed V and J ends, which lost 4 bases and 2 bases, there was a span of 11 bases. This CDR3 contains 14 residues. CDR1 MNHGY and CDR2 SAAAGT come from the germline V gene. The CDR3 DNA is TGTGCCAGCAGTTCCATTAGGGGGCAAGAGACCCAGTACTTC. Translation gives CASSSIRGQETQYF.

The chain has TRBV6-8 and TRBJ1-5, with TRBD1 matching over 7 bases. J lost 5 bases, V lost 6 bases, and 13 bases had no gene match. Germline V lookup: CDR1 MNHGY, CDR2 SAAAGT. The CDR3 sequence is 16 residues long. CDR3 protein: CASSPGTAEKDQPQHF. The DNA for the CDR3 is TGTGCCAGCAGCCCCGGGACAGCGGAAAAGGATCAGCCCCAGCATTTT.

The CDR3 coding sequence is TGTGCCAGTAGTAACGGCGATTACACCGGGGAGCTGTTTTTT. This gives the protein CASSNGDYTGELFF. The gene calls are TRBV19 and TRBJ2-2; D remains unclear. The length of the CDR3 is 14 residues. V lost 4 bases, J lost 3 bases, and 9 bases lay in between. Germline values: CDR1 LNHDA, CDR2 SQIVND (reference sequence).

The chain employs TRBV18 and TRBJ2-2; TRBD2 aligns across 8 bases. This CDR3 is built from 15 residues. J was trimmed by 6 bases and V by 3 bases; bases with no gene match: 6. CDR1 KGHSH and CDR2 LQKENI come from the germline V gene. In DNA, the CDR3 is TGTGCCAGCTCACCGCAGGGACTAGGACCCGGGGAGCTGTTTTTT. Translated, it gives CASSPQGLGPGELFF.

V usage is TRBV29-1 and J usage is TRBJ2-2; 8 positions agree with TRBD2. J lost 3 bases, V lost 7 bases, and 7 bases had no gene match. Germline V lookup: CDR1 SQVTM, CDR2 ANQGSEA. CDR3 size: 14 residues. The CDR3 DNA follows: TGCAGCGCTAGGACTAGCAGGGACACCGGGGAGCTGTTTTTT. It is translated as CSARTSRDTGELFF.

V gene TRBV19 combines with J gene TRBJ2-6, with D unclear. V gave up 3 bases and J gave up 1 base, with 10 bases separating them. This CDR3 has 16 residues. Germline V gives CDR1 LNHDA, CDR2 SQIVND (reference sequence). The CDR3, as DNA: TGTGCCAGTAGTATGGGTACGGCTTCTGGGGCCAACGTCCTGACTTTC. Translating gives CASSMGTASGANVLTF. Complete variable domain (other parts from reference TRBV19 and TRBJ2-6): DGGITQSPKYLFRKEGQNVTLSCEQNLNHDAMYWYRQDPGQGLRLIYYSQIVNDFQKGDIAEGYSVSREKKESFPLTVTSAQKNPTAFYLCASSMGTASGANVLTFGAGSRLTVL.

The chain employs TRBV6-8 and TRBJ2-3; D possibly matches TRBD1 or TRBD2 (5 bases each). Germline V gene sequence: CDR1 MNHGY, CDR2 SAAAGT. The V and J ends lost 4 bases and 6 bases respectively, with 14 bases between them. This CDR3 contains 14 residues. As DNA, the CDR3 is TGTGCCAGCAGTTGGGGACCGGATAGGGATACGCAGTATTTT. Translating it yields CASSWGPDRDTQYF.

The CDR3 coding sequence is TGTGCCCGCAAGGACCAAGAGACCCAGTACTTC. This translates into CARKDQETQYF. The chain employs TRBV30 and TRBJ2-5; no reliable D call. V lost 8 bases and J 0 bases, leaving 7 bases between the germline ends. This CDR3 is built from 11 residues. The V gene's germline CDR1 is GTSNPN and CDR2 SVGIG (reference sequence).

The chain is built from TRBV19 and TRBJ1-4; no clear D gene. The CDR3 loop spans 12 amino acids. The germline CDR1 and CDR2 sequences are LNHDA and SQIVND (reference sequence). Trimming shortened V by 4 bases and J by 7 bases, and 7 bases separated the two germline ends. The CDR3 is CASSTFGEKLFF. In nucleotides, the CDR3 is TGTGCCAGTAGTACTTTCGGTGAAAAACTGTTTTTT. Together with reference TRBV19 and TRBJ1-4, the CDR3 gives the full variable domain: DGGITQSPKYLFRKEGQNVTLSCEQNLNHDAMYWYRQDPGQGLRLIYYSQIVNDFQKGDIAEGYSVSREKKESFPLTVTSAQKNPTAFYLCASSTFGEKLFFGSGTQLSVL.

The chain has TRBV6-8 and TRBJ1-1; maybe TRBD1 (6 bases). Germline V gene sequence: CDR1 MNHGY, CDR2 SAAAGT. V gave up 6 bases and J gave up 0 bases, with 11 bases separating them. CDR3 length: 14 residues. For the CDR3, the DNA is TGTGCCAGCAGCTTCGACAGGTTGAACACTGAAGCTTTCTTT. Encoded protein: CASSFDRLNTEAFF.

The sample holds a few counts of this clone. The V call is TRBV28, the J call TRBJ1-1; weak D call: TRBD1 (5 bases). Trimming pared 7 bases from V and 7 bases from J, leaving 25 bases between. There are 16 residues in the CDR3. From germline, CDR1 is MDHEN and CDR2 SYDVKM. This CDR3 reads CASISRGTGTEGEAFF. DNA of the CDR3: TGTGCCAGCATCTCTAGGGGAACCGGGACGGAAGGTGAAGCTTTCTTT.

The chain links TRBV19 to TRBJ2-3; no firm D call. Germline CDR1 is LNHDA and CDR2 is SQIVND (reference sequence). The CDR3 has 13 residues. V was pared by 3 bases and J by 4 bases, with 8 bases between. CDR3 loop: CASSMGSADTQYF. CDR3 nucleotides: TGTGCCAGTAGTATGGGCAGCGCAGATACGCAGTATTTT.

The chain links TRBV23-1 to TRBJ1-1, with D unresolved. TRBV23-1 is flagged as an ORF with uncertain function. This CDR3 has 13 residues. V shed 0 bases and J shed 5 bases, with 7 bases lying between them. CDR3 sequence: CASSQSRVTEAFF. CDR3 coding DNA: TGCGCCAGCAGTCAATCGAGGGTTACTGAAGCTTTCTTT.

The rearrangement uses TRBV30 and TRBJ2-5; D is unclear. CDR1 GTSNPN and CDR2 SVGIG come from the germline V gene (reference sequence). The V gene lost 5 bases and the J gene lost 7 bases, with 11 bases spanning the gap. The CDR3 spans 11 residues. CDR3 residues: CAWVRPGTQYF. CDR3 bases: TGTGCCTGGGTACGACCAGGGACCCAGTACTTC.